The 12 T cell receptor beta chains listed next were all sequenced from one sample in a study of CD8 T cells in Susac syndrome. With random hexamers, reverse transcription was performed on about 0.5 to 1 ug of RNA. TCRdb reprocessed the immunoSEQ multiplex PCR reads with MiXCR, giving one entry per CDR3 protein. The sample holds 150,000 or so distinct CDR3 sequences, approximately 95% seen once. The sample was CD4+ T cells from PBMCs. The receptors shown here come from a human donor with Susac syndrome.

A note on this clonotype: Because it lacks the conserved phenylalanine or tryptophan at the end, this CDR3 is likely a read error. This chain links TRBV2 with TRBJ2-1; TRBD2 is a possible D gene (6 bases). Deletions cut 4 bases from V and 4 bases from J, with 11 bases between. This CDR3 spans 14 amino acids. CDR1 and CDR2 from the germline V gene are SNHLY and FYNNEI. CDR3 in DNA: TGTGCCAGCAGTGGACTAGGCCCTTACAATGAGCAGTTCTCC. It translates to CASSGLGPYNEQFS.

The V gene is TRBV7-9, the J gene TRBJ1-5; 7 bases line up with TRBD1. Germline V gene data show CDR1 as SEHNR and CDR2 as FQNEAQ (reference sequence). CDR3 size: 14 residues. The V gene end was trimmed by 5 bases and the J gene end by 3 bases; junction bases not matched to a gene: 4. CDR3 nucleotide sequence: TGTGCCAGCAGCGCAGGACAGGACAATCAGCCCCAGCATTTT. Translated, it gives CASSAGQDNQPQHF.

The gene calls are TRBV10-3 and TRBJ2-7; no firm D call. V was cut by 3 bases and J by 6 bases, with 9 bases left in between. This CDR3 is 12 amino acids long. CDR1 is ENHRY and CDR2 is SYGVKD in the germline V gene. The CDR3 loop reads CAISDHTPEQYF. The CDR3 coding sequence is TGTGCCATCAGTGACCATACGCCCGAGCAGTACTTC.

This chain connects TRBV9 to TRBJ1-1; D remains unclear. The CDR3 has 15 residues. Trimming took off 0 bases at V and 0 bases at J, with 9 bases between the two ends. Looked up from germline, CDR1 is SGDLS and CDR2 is YYNGEE. DNA of the CDR3: TGTGCCAGCAGCGTAGAGGATCAGGTGAACACTGAAGCTTTCTTT. Protein product: CASSVEDQVNTEAFF.

J is TRBJ1-5 and V is TRBV9, with 8 bases lining up with TRBD1. The CDR3 covers 14 residues. J lost 7 bases, V lost 3 bases, and 6 bases had no gene match. CDR1 is SGDLS and CDR2 is YYNGEE in the germline V gene. In DNA form, the CDR3 reads TGTGCCAGCAGCGATGGACAGGGACACCAGCCCCAGCATTTT. Translation: CASSDGQGHQPQHF.

V is TRBV20-1 and J is TRBJ2-2; the match to TRBD2 covers 7 bases. Trimming removed 2 bases from V and 0 bases from J; junction bases left unmatched: 3. Germline V CDR1 and CDR2: DFQATT, SNEGSKA (reference sequence). CDR3 length: 15 residues. CDR3 region: CSARRLAANTGELFF. The DNA of the CDR3 is TGCAGTGCTAGACGACTAGCCGCGAACACCGGGGAGCTGTTTTTT.

The chain is built from TRBV4-3 and TRBJ1-2; 7 positions match TRBD1. The CDR3 runs to 15 residues. After removal of 0 bases from V and 7 bases from J, the junction contained 8 bases not matched to a gene. Germline V gene data show CDR1 as LGHNA and CDR2 as YSLEER. Here the CDR3 reads CASSQDPRQGRGYTF. The CDR3 nucleotides are TGCGCCAGCAGCCAAGATCCTCGACAGGGTCGTGGCTACACCTTC.

V usage is TRBV6-6 and J usage is TRBJ2-7; no clear D gene. CDR3 length: 16 residues. Trimming shortened V by 0 bases and J by 2 bases, and 14 bases separated the two germline ends. Germline CDR1 MNHNY, CDR2 SVGAGI (reference sequence). CDR3 loop: CASSYSSTFLPYEQYF. The DNA of the CDR3 is TGTGCCAGCAGTTACTCATCGACGTTTTTGCCCTACGAGCAGTACTTC.

CDR3: CASRNRGLILDEQFF. In DNA, the CDR3 is TGTGCCAGCAGGAACAGGGGCCTTATCTTGGATGAGCAGTTCTTC. V gene TRBV12-3 or TRBV12-4 combines with J gene TRBJ2-1, with 7 bases identical to TRBD1. This CDR3 spans 15 amino acids. With 6 bases clipped from V and 8 bases from J, the junction kept 13 bases outside the gene matches.

This chain joins TRBV29-1 and TRBJ1-2; D is unresolved. CDR3 size: 11 residues. Germline CDR1 reads SQVTM; CDR2 reads ANQGSEA. V lost 6 bases and J lost 8, with 13 bases in between. CDR3 sequence (DNA): TGCAGCGTGACGTTAGGGAAGGGCTACACCTTC. Translating it yields CSVTLGKGYTF.

The chain combines TRBV20-1 with TRBJ2-7; 12 nucleotides align to TRBD2. The CDR3 runs to 17 residues. V shed 5 bases, J shed 4 bases, and the junction held 15 bases outside the gene matches. CDR1 DFQATT and CDR2 SNEGSKA come from the germline V gene (reference sequence). The CDR3 spells CSAALLAGGPSPYEQYF. The CDR3 DNA reads as TGCAGTGCTGCCTTACTAGCGGGGGGCCCCTCCCCTTACGAGCAGTACTTC.

The chain has TRBV27 and TRBJ1-1; D is perhaps TRBD1 (5 bases). The germline V gene has CDR1 MNHEY and CDR2 SMNVEV (reference sequence). V lost 3 bases to trimming and J lost 1 base, with 6 bases between them. The CDR3 runs to 13 residues. This CDR3 is CASSFRENTEAFF. The DNA of the CDR3 is TGTGCCAGCAGTTTCAGGGAGAACACTGAAGCTTTCTTT.